The 27 T cell receptor beta chains given below trace back to one sample, sequenced in a study of blood T cell repertoires in COVID-19. Sequenced by immunoSEQ multiplex PCR; TCRdb stores in-frame clones only, minus some. The sample has about 210,000 clones, roughly 78% seen once. The sample was peripheral blood. The receptors shown here come from a woman between 35 and 50 years old with acute or convalescent COVID-19.

The chain combines TRBV20-1 with TRBJ2-7; TRBD1 agrees at 8 bases. The CDR3 extends over 14 amino acids. J was trimmed by 1 base and V by 3 bases; bases with no gene match: 5. Per the germline V gene, CDR1 is DFQATT and CDR2 is SNEGSKA (reference sequence). This CDR3 is CSASDRGKSYEQYF. The CDR3 region has the DNA TGCAGTGCTAGTGACAGGGGAAAGTCCTACGAGCAGTACTTC.

In the case of this clone: Other DNA sequences in the sample encode the same CDR3. The chain uses TRBV5-1 and TRBJ2-5, with D perhaps TRBD1 (5 bases). Looked up from germline, CDR1 is SGHRS and CDR2 is YFSETQ. The CDR3 is made up of 15 amino acids. V gave up 0 bases and J gave up 3 bases, with 12 bases separating them. In DNA form, the CDR3 reads TGCGCCAGCAGCTTGGGTCTGGGGCAGAAAGAGACCCAGTACTTC. Translation gives CASSLGLGQKETQYF.

The count of this clone is one. The CDR3 region has the DNA TGTGCCACCCAGATAGACAGGACGCAGTACGAGCAGTACTTC. Its protein is CATQIDRTQYEQYF. The V call is TRBV10-3, the J call TRBJ2-7; the D gene is possibly TRBD1 (6 bases). The CDR3 spans 14 residues. V was pared by 10 bases and J by 4 bases, with 20 bases between. The germline CDR1 and CDR2 sequences are ENHRY and SYGVKD.

The CDR3 DNA reads as TGCGCCAGCAGCTTGACGGGACAGGGCGATCACTCTGGAAACACCATATATTTT. Translation gives CASSLTGQGDHSGNTIYF. The chain has TRBV5-1 and TRBJ1-3; 9 nucleotides align to TRBD1. CDR1 SGHRS and CDR2 YFSETQ come from the germline V gene. The length of the CDR3 is 18 residues. Losses at the gene ends were 1 base for V and 0 bases for J; bases not matched to a gene: 8.

The J gene is TRBJ2-1, the V gene TRBV19; maybe TRBD2 (6 bases). This CDR3 region has 15 residues. V shed 8 bases and J shed 4 bases, with 18 bases lying between them. The germline V gene has CDR1 LNHDA and CDR2 SQIVND (reference sequence). CDR3 nucleotides: TGTGCCAGTGCCTTAGCGGAGGGCCCTTACAATGAGCAGTTCTTC. It specifies CASALAEGPYNEQFF.

This clone was picked up a small number of times. The chain joins TRBV5-1 to TRBJ2-7, with TRBD1 identical over 8 bases. CDR3 length: 16 residues. The ends lost 3 bases at V and 4 bases at J; junction bases unmatched: 12. From germline, CDR1 is SGHRS and CDR2 YFSETQ. The CDR3: CASSSLTGGPSYEQYF. Here the CDR3 DNA reads TGCGCCAGCAGCTCCCTCACAGGGGGGCCCTCTTACGAGCAGTACTTC.

Turning to this clone: The junction shows a germline mismatch at one end, possibly a read error. The chain links TRBV6-4 to TRBJ1-2; D is unclear. CDR3 size: 8 residues. The germline gives CDR1 MRHNA, CDR2 SNTAGT. CDR3 bases: TGTGCCAGCAGTGTCGTCCTCTTC. Translated, it gives CASSVVLF.

This clone was recorded only once. The V gene is TRBV4-2, the J gene TRBJ2-1; the match to TRBD1 covers 9 bases. CDR1 and CDR2 from the germline V gene are LGHNA and YNFKEQ. J was trimmed by 6 bases and V by 0 bases; bases with no gene match: 6. The CDR3 is 16 residues long. CDR3 amino acids: CASSQEGQGRSNEQFF. The CDR3 DNA sequence: TGTGCCAGCAGCCAAGAGGGACAGGGAAGGAGCAATGAGCAGTTCTTC.

The rearrangement links TRBV10-3 to TRBJ1-2; TRBD1 might be the D (6 bases). The CDR3 contains 13 residues. V shed 3 bases and J shed 6 bases, with 11 bases lying between them. The germline V gene encodes CDR1 ENHRY and CDR2 SYGVKD. CDR3 residues: CAISDQGLDGYTF. In DNA, the CDR3 is TGTGCCATCAGTGATCAGGGGCTTGATGGCTACACCTTC.

The V gene is TRBV21-1, the J gene TRBJ2-7; TRBD1 is taken as the D call from the table, unchecked against the DNA. TRBV21-1 is assigned pseudogene status. The CDR3 has 17 amino acids. The CDR3 DNA reads TGTGCCAGCAGCAAGAGCTTCTGGACAGGGGGTTGGGAGGAGCAGTACTTC. It yields the protein CASSKSFWTGGWEEQYF.

The chain has TRBV2 and TRBJ2-3; 7 nucleotides align to TRBD2. The germline V gene has CDR1 SNHLY and CDR2 FYNNEI. The trim removed 7 bases at V and 4 bases at J, leaving 8 bases unmatched. The CDR3 totals 14 residues. DNA for the CDR3: TGTGCCAGCATATTAGCGGGTGAGGCAGATACGCAGTATTTT. Translation: CASILAGEADTQYF.

The chain couples TRBV6-2 or TRBV6-3 to TRBJ2-3, with 14 bases that match TRBD2. This CDR3 is built from 19 residues. J lost 2 bases, V lost 2 bases, and 9 bases had no gene match. Per germline, CDR1 MNHEY and CDR2 SVGEGT. CDR3 sequence reads: CASSYETSGRAMITDTQYF. Here the CDR3 DNA reads TGTGCCAGCAGTTACGAGACTAGCGGGAGGGCCATGATCACAGATACGCAGTATTTT.

This clone was found once. V is TRBV11-2 and J is TRBJ2-1; TRBD2 matches 8 bases. Germline lookup yields CDR1 SGHAT and CDR2 FQNNGV. V shed 1 base and J 9 bases; nucleotides not matched to a gene: 5. The CDR3 contains 14 residues. The DNA of the CDR3 is TGTGCCAGCAGCTTAGCCTTTAGCGGGGCTGAGCAGTTCTTC. Its translation is CASSLAFSGAEQFF.

The chain has TRBV10-2 and TRBJ1-1, with D tentatively TRBD1 (6 bases). CDR3 length: 14 amino acids. The germline gives CDR1 WSHSY, CDR2 SAAADI. The germline V and J ends were trimmed by 6 bases and 6 bases, with 17 bases remaining between them. CDR3 nucleotide sequence: TGCGCCAGCAGCCCGTCTCGGACAGCCGCTGAAGCTTTCTTT. Protein: CASSPSRTAAEAFF.

The chain uses TRBV4-1 and TRBJ2-1; the match to TRBD2 covers 10 bases. V shed 1 base and J 13 bases; nucleotides not matched to a gene: 10. In germline, CDR1 is MGHRA, CDR2 YSYEKL. The CDR3 is 15 residues long. The CDR3 loop reads CASSQVERGGVVQFF. The DNA for the CDR3 is TGCGCCAGCAGCCAAGTGGAGCGGGGGGGCGTCGTCCAGTTCTTC.

This clone turned up a few times. The rearrangement links TRBV7-9 to TRBJ2-5; maybe TRBD2 (6 bases). The CDR3 runs to 15 residues. Germline values: CDR1 SEHNR, CDR2 FQNEAQ (reference sequence). V was pared by 5 bases and J by 4 bases, with 17 bases between. The CDR3 sequence is CASSRPGLSSETQYF. The CDR3 coding sequence is TGTGCCAGCAGCAGACCGGGACTCTCCTCAGAGACCCAGTACTTC.

The rearrangement links TRBV6-4 to TRBJ2-1, with a possible D match to TRBD1 (6 bases). The germline V gene encodes CDR1 MRHNA and CDR2 SNTAGT. The CDR3 spans 16 residues. V lost 5 bases, J lost 3 bases, and 17 bases lay in between. The CDR3 here is CASSQRDTRDYNEQFF. The CDR3 bases are TGTGCCAGCAGTCAACGGGACACTAGGGACTACAATGAGCAGTTCTTC.

This sequence joins TRBV20-1 and TRBJ2-3, with 10 bases fitting TRBD2. The germline gives CDR1 DFQATT, CDR2 SNEGSKA (reference sequence). V was clipped by 3 bases and J by 0 bases; unmatched bases: 9. The CDR3 is made up of 17 amino acids. The CDR3 DNA follows: TGCAGTGCTAGTATAACTAGCGGGACAGTCAGCACAGATACGCAGTATTTT. Encoded protein: CSASITSGTVSTDTQYF.

The chain uses TRBV5-4 and TRBJ2-7; 7 bases match TRBD2. Germline CDR1 is SGHNT and CDR2 is YYREEE (reference sequence). V shed 5 bases, J shed 6 bases, and the junction held 20 bases outside the gene matches. This CDR3 has 17 residues. The CDR3 here is CASSFVGGKRALAEQYF. CDR3 DNA sequence: TGTGCCAGCAGTTTTGTGGGAGGGAAGCGGGCCCTTGCCGAGCAGTACTTC.

The chain links TRBV30 to TRBJ2-3; D unclear. The CDR3 consists of 11 residues. Trimming removed 1 base at V and 6 bases at J, with 5 bases between. Germline V lookup: CDR1 GTSNPN, CDR2 SVGIG (reference sequence). CDR3 DNA sequence: TGTGCCTGGAGTGCGTCCGATACGCAGTATTTT. Protein sequence: CAWSASDTQYF. Variable domain in full (rest from reference TRBV30 and TRBJ2-3): SQTIHQWPATLVQPVGSPLSLECTVEGTSNPNLYWYRQAAGRGLQLLFYSVGIGQISSEVPQNLSASRPQDRQFILSSKKLLLSDSGFYLCAWSASDTQYFGPGTRLTVL.

The rearrangement joins TRBV5-1 to TRBJ2-7; D call uncertain. Trimming pared 0 bases from V and 3 bases from J, leaving 7 bases between. Germline values: CDR1 SGHRS, CDR2 YFSETQ. This CDR3 has 13 amino acids. The CDR3 is CASSLVGYYEQYF. Here the CDR3 DNA reads TGCGCCAGCAGCTTGGTCGGGTACTACGAGCAGTACTTC.

The chain carries TRBV29-1 and TRBJ2-7; 7 bases are a match to TRBD1. The CDR3 covers 12 residues. Germline CDR1 SQVTM, CDR2 ANQGSEA. V was clipped by 8 bases and J by 2 bases; unmatched bases: 6. The CDR3 loop reads CSYRDSTYEQYF. CDR3 DNA: TGCAGCTACCGGGACAGCACCTACGAGCAGTACTTC.

This chain joins TRBV6-6 and TRBJ2-1; TRBD2 aligns across 7 bases. Germline CDR1 reads MNHNY; CDR2 reads SVGAGI (reference sequence). CDR3 size: 15 residues. The trim removed 5 bases at V and 6 bases at J, leaving 10 bases unmatched. The chain's CDR3 is CASSRDSWGGNEQFF. The CDR3 DNA follows: TGTGCCAGCAGTCGGGATAGCTGGGGGGGCAATGAGCAGTTCTTC.

This clone was detected only once. The rearrangement joins TRBV7-9 to TRBJ1-4; D is perhaps TRBD1 (5 bases). V was cut by 5 bases and J by 8 bases, with 9 bases left in between. The germline V gene encodes CDR1 SEHNR and CDR2 FQNEAQ (reference sequence). This CDR3 contains 12 residues. CDR3 protein: CASSPPGEKLFF. The CDR3 bases are TGTGCCAGCAGCCCCCCAGGGGAAAAACTGTTTTTT.

The chain joins TRBV6-5 to TRBJ2-3, with 10 bases identical to TRBD2. CDR3 length: 14 amino acids. The V segment lost 7 bases and the J segment 6 bases; nucleotides outside the gene matches: 7. CDR1 MNHEY and CDR2 SVGAGI come from the germline V gene. As DNA, the CDR3 is TGTGCCAGCAACCCGGGACTAGCGTCGGATACGCAGTATTTT. Protein product: CASNPGLASDTQYF.

The chain employs TRBV2 and TRBJ1-2; 8 bases are shared with TRBD1. Germline V gives CDR1 SNHLY, CDR2 FYNNEI. Trimming took 5 bases from V and 6 from J; bases not matched to a gene: 11. There are 15 residues in the CDR3. CDR3: CASSPRTGSVNGYTF. The CDR3 nucleotides are TGTGCCAGCAGTCCTAGGACAGGGTCGGTTAATGGCTACACCTTC.

J is TRBJ2-5 and V is TRBV11-1; 7 bases are a match to TRBD2. The CDR3 is made up of 16 amino acids. Per germline, CDR1 SGHAT and CDR2 FQDESV (reference sequence). The V gene end was trimmed by 4 bases and the J gene end by 2 bases; junction bases not matched to a gene: 10. DNA of the CDR3: TGTGCCAGCAGCTCCCGACTAGCCAGCTTACAAGAGACCCAGTACTTC. Encoded protein: CASSSRLASLQETQYF.